The 17 T cell receptor beta chains below all came from one sample that was sequenced in a study of shared clonotypes between healthy human individuals. Sequencing used immunoSEQ multiplex PCR; TCRdb keeps in-frame clones, though not all of them. The table includes more than 500,000 clones, roughly 95% detected once. CD8 cells regarded as naive lacked CD45RO, were positively chosen for CCR7, and omitted terminally differentiated effector memory CD45RA+ cells. The sample consisted of naive CD8+ T cells sorted from blood. The receptors come from a young woman in good health.

A single count supports this clone. V and J are TRBV25-1 and TRBJ1-1, with unresolved D. Between the trimmed V and J ends, which lost 5 bases and 0 bases, there was a span of 7 bases. Germline lookup yields CDR1 MGHDK and CDR2 SYGVNS. The CDR3 sequence is 13 residues long. Here the CDR3 reads CASSLGVNTEAFF. DNA for the CDR3: TGTGCCAGCAGTCTCGGAGTGAACACTGAAGCTTTCTTT.

The chain links TRBV6-6 to TRBJ1-2; TRBD1 is a possible D gene (5 bases). V was shortened by 6 bases and J by 3 bases, with 20 bases between the two germline ends. Per germline, CDR1 MNHNY and CDR2 SVGAGI (reference sequence). The CDR3 length is 16 residues. CDR3 residues: CASRSGTQARDYGYTF. As DNA, the CDR3 is TGTGCCAGCAGATCCGGGACCCAAGCCCGGGACTATGGCTACACCTTC.

V gene TRBV7-6 combines with J gene TRBJ2-7; no definite D call. Germline-derived CDR1 and CDR2 are SGHVS and FNYEAQ. V was trimmed by 5 bases and J by 3 bases, leaving 14 bases between them. The CDR3 is 14 amino acids. The CDR3 loop is CASSPDGPLYEQYF. DNA of the CDR3: TGTGCCAGCAGCCCGGACGGCCCGCTCTACGAGCAGTACTTC. Together with reference TRBV7-6 and TRBJ2-7, the CDR3 gives the full variable domain: GAGVSQSPRYKVTKRGQDVALRCDPISGHVSLYWYRQALGQGPEFLTYFNYEAQQDKSGLPNDRFSAERPEGSISTLTIQRTEQRDSAMYRCASSPDGPLYEQYFGPGTRLTVT.

This chain uses TRBV27 with TRBJ2-1; 8 bases map to TRBD1. Germline V CDR1 and CDR2: MNHEY, SMNVEV (reference sequence). The CDR3 runs to 11 residues. V dropped 9 bases and J dropped 7; count of bases not matched to a gene: 2. Written as DNA, the CDR3 is TGTGCCAGTCGGACAGGGAATGAGCAGTTCTTC. Translation: CASRTGNEQFF.

The V gene is TRBV28, the J gene TRBJ1-3; a possible D gene is TRBD1 (5 bases). Trimming pared 8 bases from V and 0 bases from J, leaving 17 bases between. CDR1 MDHEN and CDR2 SYDVKM come from the germline V gene. The CDR3 loop spans 16 amino acids. The CDR3 DNA sequence: TGTGCCAGCGAAATTGGGGGGATTAGCTCTGGAAACACCATATATTTT. Amino acid sequence: CASEIGGISSGNTIYF.

The V call is TRBV5-8, the J call TRBJ1-3, with D perhaps TRBD1 (6 bases). With 2 bases removed from V and 3 bases from J, the gap between germline ends came to 9 bases. The CDR3 has 14 amino acids. Germline V lookup: CDR1 SGHTS, CDR2 YDEGEE. In DNA, the CDR3 is TGTGCCAGCAGCTTCGGGGGCGGTGGAAACACCATATATTTT. Amino acid sequence: CASSFGGGGNTIYF.

The chain combines TRBV9 with TRBJ2-7; 10 bases fit TRBD2. V shed 4 bases, J shed 4 bases, and the junction held 14 bases outside the gene matches. The CDR3 extends over 17 amino acids. The germline gives CDR1 SGDLS, CDR2 YYNGEE. CDR3 residues: CASSPGLADTLIYEQYF. The CDR3 coding sequence is TGTGCCAGCAGCCCCGGACTAGCGGATACTTTAATTTACGAGCAGTACTTC.

Of note for this clone: One end of the junction does not line up with germline, which may come from a read error. The DNA of the CDR3 is TGTGCCAGCAGCTTCAGGGCTAGCGGGCCCCCGGTTGTCTTC. Its protein product is CASSFRASGPPVVF. The chain joins TRBV5-8 to TRBJ2-1, with 8 bases fitting TRBD2. Per germline, CDR1 SGHTS and CDR2 YDEGEE. The CDR3 covers 14 residues.

In the case of this clone: The same CDR3 can be traced to other DNA sequences in this sample. The chain combines TRBV7-9 with TRBJ2-3; TRBD2 matches at 11 bases. Losses at the gene ends were 3 bases for V and 2 bases for J; bases not matched to a gene: 1. The germline gives CDR1 SEHNR, CDR2 FQNEAQ (reference sequence). This CDR3 has 15 residues. CDR3 sequence reads: CASSLTSGNTDTQYF. In DNA, the CDR3 is TGTGCCAGCAGCTTGACTAGCGGGAACACAGATACGCAGTATTTT. The variable domain in full, with the rest retrieved from reference TRBV7-9 and TRBJ2-3, is DTGVSQNPRHKITKRGQNVTFRCDPISEHNRLYWYRQTLGQGPEFLTYFQNEAQLEKSRLLSDRFSAERPKGSFSTLEIQRTEQGDSAMYLCASSLTSGNTDTQYFGPGTRLTVL.

The rearrangement uses TRBV9 and TRBJ2-7; TRBD2 matches at 7 bases. The germline V gene has CDR1 SGDLS and CDR2 YYNGEE. The CDR3 runs to 15 residues. J gave up 2 bases and V 0 bases, and 5 bases lay outside the gene matches. CDR3 DNA sequence: TGTGCCAGCAGCGTAGAGGGACTACCAACCTACGAGCAGTACTTC. Residues: CASSVEGLPTYEQYF.

The chain links TRBV30 to TRBJ2-1, with 8 bases fitting TRBD2. This CDR3 comprises 18 residues. Unmatched junction bases numbered 23, after V lost 6 bases and J lost 7 bases. CDR1 is GTSNPN, CDR2 SVGIG, per germline (reference sequence). CDR3 residues: CACSPGGRGERPGNEQFF. The CDR3 DNA reads TGTGCCTGTAGCCCGGGAGGGAGGGGGGAGCGCCCCGGAAATGAGCAGTTCTTC.

This rearrangement joins TRBV7-6 to TRBJ2-7; TRBD1 is a possible D gene (5 bases). Germline V gene data show CDR1 as SGHVS and CDR2 as FNYEAQ. V was trimmed by 5 bases and J by 6 bases, leaving 20 bases between them. This CDR3 spans 15 amino acids. The CDR3 loop reads CASSTPSGDQGEQYF. DNA for the CDR3: TGTGCCAGCAGCACACCGTCAGGAGACCAGGGCGAGCAGTACTTC.

This clone appeared a single time. The chain employs TRBV7-6 and TRBJ2-1; possibly TRBD1 for D (6 bases). Deletions cut 1 base from V and 0 bases from J, with 13 bases between. The germline V gene has CDR1 SGHVS and CDR2 FNYEAQ. The CDR3 is 17 amino acids. Here the CDR3 reads CASSLEVGQSSYNEQFF. The CDR3 DNA follows: TGTGCCAGCAGCTTAGAAGTAGGACAGAGCTCCTACAATGAGCAGTTCTTC.

The DNA for the CDR3 is TGTGCCAGCAGTACCACACCAGTTTCCAGATTAAACACCGGGGAGCTGTTTTTT. This translates into CASSTTPVSRLNTGELFF. J is TRBJ2-2 and V is TRBV27; unclear D gene. The CDR3 has 18 amino acids. V was trimmed by 5 bases and J by 2 bases, leaving 21 bases between them. The germline gives CDR1 MNHEY, CDR2 SMNVEV (reference sequence).

The V and J genes are TRBV2 and TRBJ1-3; D unresolved. Trimming removed 0 bases from V and 4 bases from J, with 13 bases in between. CDR1 SNHLY and CDR2 FYNNEI come from the germline V gene. This CDR3 has 16 amino acids. The CDR3 region has the DNA TGTGCCAGCAGTGAAGCCACGGAGGGCTGGGGAAACACCATATATTTT. Protein sequence: CASSEATEGWGNTIYF. Based on the CDR3 plus reference TRBV2 and TRBJ1-3, the full variable domain is EPEVTQTPSHQVTQMGQEVILRCVPISNHLYFYWYRQILGQKVEFLVSFYNNEISEKSEIFDDQFSVERPDGSNFTLKIRSTKLEDSAMYFCASSEATEGWGNTIYFGEGSWLTVV.

The rearrangement links TRBV6-6 to TRBJ2-1; D is possibly TRBD2 (5 bases). The length of the CDR3 is 14 residues. Between the trimmed V and J ends, which lost 4 bases and 8 bases, there was a span of 15 bases. CDR1 MNHNY and CDR2 SVGAGI come from the germline V gene (reference sequence). CDR3 region: CASSSQLVSDEQFF. In DNA, the CDR3 is TGTGCCAGCAGTTCCCAACTAGTGTCGGATGAGCAGTTCTTC.

Comment on this clone: One junction end does not reproduce the germline sequence, and a read error may be involved. The J gene is TRBJ2-7, the V gene TRBV14; a weak D match, TRBD2 (6 bases). CDR1 and CDR2 (germline): SGHDN, FVKESK. This CDR3 comprises 16 residues. CDR3 nucleotide sequence: TGTGCCAGCAGCCAAGCCCTCGCGGGACCCTCCTACGGGCAGTACTTC. Translation gives CASSQALAGPSYGQYF.